The clone carrying this T cell receptor beta chain was picked up a small number of times. The germline V and J ends were trimmed by 0 bases and 10 bases, with 10 bases remaining between them. CDR3 length equals 12 residues. Germline assignment: CDR1 SGHRS and CDR2 YFSETQ. TCRdb reprocessed the RT-PCR reads with MiXCR, giving one entry per CDR3 protein. The sample contains more than 550,000 distinct CDR3 sequences, around 14% of which appear only once. The gene calls are TRBV5-1 and TRBJ1-1; D gene unclear. The origin of this receptor is a female donor in good health, serving as a healthy control. The sequencing sample was made of memory CD4+ T cells from blood. This CDR3 is CASSLEGERAFF. Written as DNA, the CDR3 is TGCGCCAGCAGCTTGGAAGGCGAGCGAGCTTTCTTT.